This T cell receptor (beta chain) emerged from a study of T cell responses to AZD1222 COVID-19 vaccine. Study-level background: Second doses at about 4 or about 12 weeks were pooled. Whole-study findings and limits: Regions 160-218 and 743-854 dominated among vaccine-associated CD4 TCRs spanning spike. It was only after the peak T cell response that any repertoires were sampled. Variant regions that are unmutated are reportedly the target of nearly half of spike-specific TCRs.

Libraries were prepared by immunoSEQ multiplex PCR; TCRdb keeps only in-frame clonotypes and omits some of them. The sample carries some 92,000 clones, 85% to 90% recorded once. Comments on this clone: Its antigen is unidentified.

The CDR3 has 15 residues. In germline, CDR1 is MDHEN, CDR2 SYDVKM. The V gene end was trimmed by 5 bases and the J gene end by 5 bases; junction bases not matched to a gene: 8. This clonotype was sampled from an adult in good health. Specimen: peripheral blood, collected on day 0 of AZD1222 vaccination. The rearrangement joins TRBV28 to TRBJ1-5; TRBD1 aligns across 8 bases. The DNA of the CDR3 is TGTGCCAGCAGTGGCGGGGACAGGACCCATCAGCCCCAGCATTTT. Translation: CASSGGDRTHQPQHF. The entire variable domain, with the rest obtained from reference TRBV28 and TRBJ1-5, is as follows: DVKVTQSSRYLVKRTGEKVFLECVQDMDHENMFWYRQDPGLGLRLIYFSYDVKMKEKGDIPEGYSVSREKKERFSLILESASTNQTSMYLCASSGGDRTHQPQHFGDGTRLSIL.